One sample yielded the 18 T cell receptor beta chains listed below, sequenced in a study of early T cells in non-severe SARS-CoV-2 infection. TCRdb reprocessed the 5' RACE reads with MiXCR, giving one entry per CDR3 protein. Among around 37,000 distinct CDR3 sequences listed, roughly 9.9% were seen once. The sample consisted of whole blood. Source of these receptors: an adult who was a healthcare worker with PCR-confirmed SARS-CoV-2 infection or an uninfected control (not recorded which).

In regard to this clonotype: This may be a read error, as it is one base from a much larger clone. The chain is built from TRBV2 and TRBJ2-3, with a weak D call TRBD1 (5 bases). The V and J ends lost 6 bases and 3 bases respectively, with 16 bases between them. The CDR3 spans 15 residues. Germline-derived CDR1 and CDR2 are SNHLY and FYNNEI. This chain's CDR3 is CASSTRAVGTDTQYF. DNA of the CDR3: TGTGCCAGCAGCACCAGGGCGGTGGGGACAGATACGCAGTATTTT. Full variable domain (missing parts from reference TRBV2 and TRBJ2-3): EPEVTQTPSHQVTQMGQEVILRCVPISNHLYFYWYRQILGQKVEFLVSFYNNEISEKSEIFDDQFSVERPDGSNFTLKIRSTKLEDSAMYFCASSTRAVGTDTQYFGPGTRLTVL.

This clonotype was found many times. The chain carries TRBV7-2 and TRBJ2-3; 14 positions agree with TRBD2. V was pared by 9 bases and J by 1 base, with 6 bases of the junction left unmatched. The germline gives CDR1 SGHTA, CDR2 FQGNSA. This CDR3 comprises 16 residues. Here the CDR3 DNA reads TGTGCCAGTAGACTAGCGGGGGGGCTGGGCACAGATACGCAGTATTTT. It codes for CASRLAGGLGTDTQYF.

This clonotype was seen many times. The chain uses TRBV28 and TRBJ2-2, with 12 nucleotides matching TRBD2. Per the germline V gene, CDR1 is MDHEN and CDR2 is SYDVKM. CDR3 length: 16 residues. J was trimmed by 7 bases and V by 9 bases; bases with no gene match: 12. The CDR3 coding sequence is TGTGCCAGTTTACGTGCTAGCGGGGGGGCTAGCGGGGAGCTGTTTTTT. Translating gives CASLRASGGASGELFF.

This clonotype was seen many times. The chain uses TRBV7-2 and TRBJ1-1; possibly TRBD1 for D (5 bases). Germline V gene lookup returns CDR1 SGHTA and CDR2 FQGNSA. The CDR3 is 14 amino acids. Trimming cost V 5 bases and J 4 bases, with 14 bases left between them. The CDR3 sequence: CASSPRGRVTEAFF. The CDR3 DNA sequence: TGTGCCAGCAGCCCGAGGGGCAGGGTCACTGAAGCTTTCTTT.

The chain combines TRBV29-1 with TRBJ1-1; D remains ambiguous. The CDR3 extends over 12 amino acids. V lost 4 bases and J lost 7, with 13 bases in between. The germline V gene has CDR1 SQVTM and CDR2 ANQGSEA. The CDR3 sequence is CSVGRNLGEAFF. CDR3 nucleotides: TGCAGCGTTGGGAGGAATTTAGGTGAAGCTTTCTTT.

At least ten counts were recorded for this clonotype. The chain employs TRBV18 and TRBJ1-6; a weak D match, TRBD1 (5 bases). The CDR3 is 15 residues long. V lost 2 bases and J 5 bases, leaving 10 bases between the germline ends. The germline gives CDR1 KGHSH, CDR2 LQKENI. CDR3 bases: TGTGCCAGCTCACCATTCGGGGGAGATAATTCACCCCTCCACTTT. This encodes CASSPFGGDNSPLHF.

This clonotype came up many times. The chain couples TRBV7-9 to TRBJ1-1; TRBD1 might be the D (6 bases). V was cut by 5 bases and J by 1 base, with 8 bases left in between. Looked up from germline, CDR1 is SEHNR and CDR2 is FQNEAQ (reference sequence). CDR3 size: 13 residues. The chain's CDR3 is CASSETGNTEAFF. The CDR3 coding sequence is TGTGCCAGCAGCGAGACAGGGAACACTGAAGCTTTCTTT.

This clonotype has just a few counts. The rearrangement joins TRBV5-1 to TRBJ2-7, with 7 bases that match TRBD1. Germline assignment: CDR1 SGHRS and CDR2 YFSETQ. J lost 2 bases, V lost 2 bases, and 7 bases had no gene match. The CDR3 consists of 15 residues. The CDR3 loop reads CASSLSGQDTYEQYF. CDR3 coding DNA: TGCGCCAGCAGCTTAAGCGGACAGGACACCTACGAGCAGTACTTC.

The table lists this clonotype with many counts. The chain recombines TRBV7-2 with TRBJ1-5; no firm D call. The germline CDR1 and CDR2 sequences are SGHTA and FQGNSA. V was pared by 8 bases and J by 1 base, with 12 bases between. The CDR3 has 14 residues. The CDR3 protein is CASRPELSNQPQHF. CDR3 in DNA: TGTGCCAGCCGGCCGGAATTGAGCAATCAGCCCCAGCATTTT.

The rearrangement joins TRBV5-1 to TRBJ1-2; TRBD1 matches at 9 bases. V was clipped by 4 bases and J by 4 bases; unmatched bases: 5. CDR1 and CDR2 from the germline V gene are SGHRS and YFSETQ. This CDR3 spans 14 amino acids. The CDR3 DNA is TGCGCCAGCAGCGGAGACAGGGGGATCTATGGCTACACCTTC. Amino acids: CASSGDRGIYGYTF. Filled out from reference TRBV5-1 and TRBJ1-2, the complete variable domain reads KAGVTQTPRYLIKTRGQQVTLSCSPISGHRSVSWYQQTPGQGLQFLFEYFSETQRNKGNFPGRFSGRQFSNSRSEMNVSTLELGDSALYLCASSGDRGIYGYTFGSGTRLTVV.

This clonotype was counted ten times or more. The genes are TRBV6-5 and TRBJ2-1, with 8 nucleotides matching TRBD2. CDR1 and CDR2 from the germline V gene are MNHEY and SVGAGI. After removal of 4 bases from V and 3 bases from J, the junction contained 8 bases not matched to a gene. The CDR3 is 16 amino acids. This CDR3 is CASSLRAGDYYNEQFF. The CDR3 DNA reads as TGTGCCAGCAGTTTACGAGCGGGGGACTACTACAATGAGCAGTTCTTC.

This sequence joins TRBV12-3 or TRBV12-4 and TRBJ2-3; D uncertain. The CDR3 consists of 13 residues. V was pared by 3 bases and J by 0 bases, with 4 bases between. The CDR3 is CASSLMSTDTQYF. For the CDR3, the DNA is TGTGCCAGCAGTTTGATGAGCACAGATACGCAGTATTTT.

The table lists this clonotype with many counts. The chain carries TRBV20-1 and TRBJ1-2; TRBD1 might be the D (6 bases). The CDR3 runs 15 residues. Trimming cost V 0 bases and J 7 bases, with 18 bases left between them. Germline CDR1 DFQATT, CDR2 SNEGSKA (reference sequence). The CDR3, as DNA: TGCAGTGCTAGAGATCACAGGGCTCGAGGTGGTGGCTACACCTTC. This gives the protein CSARDHRARGGGYTF.

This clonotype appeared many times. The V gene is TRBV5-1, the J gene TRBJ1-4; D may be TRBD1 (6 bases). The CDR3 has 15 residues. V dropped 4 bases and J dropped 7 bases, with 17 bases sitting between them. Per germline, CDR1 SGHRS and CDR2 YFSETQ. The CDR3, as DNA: TGCGCCAGCAGCGGAGGTGCCCCCAGGGGTGAAAAACTGTTTTTT. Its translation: CASSGGAPRGEKLFF.

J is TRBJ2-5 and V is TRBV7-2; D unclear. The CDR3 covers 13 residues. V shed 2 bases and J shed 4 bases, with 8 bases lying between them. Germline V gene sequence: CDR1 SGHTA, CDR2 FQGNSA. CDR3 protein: CASSLLGRETQYF. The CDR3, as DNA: TGTGCCAGCAGCTTACTGGGCCGAGAGACCCAGTACTTC.

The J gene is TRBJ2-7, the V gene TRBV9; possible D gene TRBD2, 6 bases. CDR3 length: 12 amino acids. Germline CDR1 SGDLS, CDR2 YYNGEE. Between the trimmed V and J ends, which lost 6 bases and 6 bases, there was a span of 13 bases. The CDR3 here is CASNRDFGEQYF. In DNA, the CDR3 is TGTGCCAGCAATCGGGACTTCGGCGAGCAGTACTTC.

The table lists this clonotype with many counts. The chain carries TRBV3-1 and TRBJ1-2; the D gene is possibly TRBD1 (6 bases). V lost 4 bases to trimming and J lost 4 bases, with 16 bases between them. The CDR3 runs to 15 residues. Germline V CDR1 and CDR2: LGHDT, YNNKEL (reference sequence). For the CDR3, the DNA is TGTGCCAGCAGCCCCCCTTGGGGGGCTAGCTATGGCTACACCTTC. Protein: CASSPPWGASYGYTF.

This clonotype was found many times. The CDR3 here is CAISESDGTNYEQYF. The CDR3 region has the DNA TGTGCCATCAGTGAGTCGGACGGGACTAACTACGAGCAGTACTTC. The chain recombines TRBV10-3 with TRBJ2-7; 7 bases line up with TRBD2. Losses at the gene ends were 0 bases for V and 3 bases for J; bases not matched to a gene: 5. The CDR3 length is 15 residues. From germline, CDR1 is ENHRY and CDR2 SYGVKD.